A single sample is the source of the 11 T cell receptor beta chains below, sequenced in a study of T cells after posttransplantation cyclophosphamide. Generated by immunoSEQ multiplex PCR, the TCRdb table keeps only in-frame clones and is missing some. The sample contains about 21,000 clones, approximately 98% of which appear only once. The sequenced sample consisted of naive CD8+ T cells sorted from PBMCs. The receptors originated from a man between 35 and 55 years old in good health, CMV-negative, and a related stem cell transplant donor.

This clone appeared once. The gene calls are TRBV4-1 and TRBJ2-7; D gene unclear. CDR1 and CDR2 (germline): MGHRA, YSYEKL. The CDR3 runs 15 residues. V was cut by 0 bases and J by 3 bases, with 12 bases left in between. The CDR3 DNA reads TGCGCCAGCAGCCAAGATCGAGGAATGCGCTACGAGCAGTACTTC. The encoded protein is CASSQDRGMRYEQYF.

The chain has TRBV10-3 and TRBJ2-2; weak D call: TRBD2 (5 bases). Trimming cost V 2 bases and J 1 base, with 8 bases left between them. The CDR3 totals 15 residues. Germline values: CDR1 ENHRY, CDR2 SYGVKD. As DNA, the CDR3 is TGTGCCATCAGTGAGAAGGAGGAGAACACCGGGGAGCTGTTTTTT. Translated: CAISEKEENTGELFF.

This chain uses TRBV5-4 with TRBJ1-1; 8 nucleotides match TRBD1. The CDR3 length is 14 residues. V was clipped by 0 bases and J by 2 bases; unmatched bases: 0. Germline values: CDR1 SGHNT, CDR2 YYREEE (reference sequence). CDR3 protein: CASSLAGGNTEAFF. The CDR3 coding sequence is TGTGCCAGCAGCTTGGCAGGGGGCAACACTGAAGCTTTCTTT.

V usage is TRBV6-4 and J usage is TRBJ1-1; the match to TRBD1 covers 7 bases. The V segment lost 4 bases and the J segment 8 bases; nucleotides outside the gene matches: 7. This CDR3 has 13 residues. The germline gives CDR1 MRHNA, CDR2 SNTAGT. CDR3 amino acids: CASSATGGGEAFF. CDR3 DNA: TGTGCCAGCAGTGCCACAGGAGGGGGCGAAGCTTTCTTT.

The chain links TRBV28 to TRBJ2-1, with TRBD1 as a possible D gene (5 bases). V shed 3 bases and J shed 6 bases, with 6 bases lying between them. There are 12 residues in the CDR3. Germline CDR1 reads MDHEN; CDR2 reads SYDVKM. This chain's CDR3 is CASSFQGNEQFF. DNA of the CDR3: TGTGCCAGCAGTTTTCAGGGCAATGAGCAGTTCTTC.

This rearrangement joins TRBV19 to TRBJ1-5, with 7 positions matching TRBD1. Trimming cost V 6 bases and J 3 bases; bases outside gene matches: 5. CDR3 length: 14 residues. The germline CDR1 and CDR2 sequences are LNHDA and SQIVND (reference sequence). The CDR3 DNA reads TGTGCCAGTAGCCCTACAGGGGCCAATCAGCCCCAGCATTTT. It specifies CASSPTGANQPQHF.

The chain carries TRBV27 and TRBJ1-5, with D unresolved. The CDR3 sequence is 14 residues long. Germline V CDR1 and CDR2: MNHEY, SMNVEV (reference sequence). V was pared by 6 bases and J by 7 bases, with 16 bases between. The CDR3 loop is CASSSQGGGQPQHF. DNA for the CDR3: TGTGCCAGCAGCTCCCAAGGTGGCGGGCAGCCCCAGCATTTT.

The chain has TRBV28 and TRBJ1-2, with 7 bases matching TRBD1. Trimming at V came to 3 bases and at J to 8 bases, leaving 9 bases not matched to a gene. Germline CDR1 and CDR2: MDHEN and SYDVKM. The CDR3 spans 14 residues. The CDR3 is CASSLVTGVGGYTF. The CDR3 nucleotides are TGTGCCAGCAGTTTGGTCACAGGGGTTGGCGGCTACACCTTC.

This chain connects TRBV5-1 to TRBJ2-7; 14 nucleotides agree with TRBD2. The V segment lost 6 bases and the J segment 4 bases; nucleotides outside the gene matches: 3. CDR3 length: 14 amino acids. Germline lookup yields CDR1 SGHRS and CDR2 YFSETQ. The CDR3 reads CASKGLAGVYEQYF. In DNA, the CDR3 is TGCGCCAGCAAGGGACTAGCGGGAGTGTACGAGCAGTACTTC.

Here the CDR3 DNA reads TGCGCCAGCAGCCGCGGGACTAGTAGGGGGTACGAGCAGTACTTC. Amino acid sequence: CASSRGTSRGYEQYF. V usage is TRBV4-1 and J usage is TRBJ2-7; TRBD2 matches 8 bases. Germline V gives CDR1 MGHRA, CDR2 YSYEKL. This CDR3 spans 15 amino acids. Trimming took 4 bases from V and 4 from J; bases not matched to a gene: 9.

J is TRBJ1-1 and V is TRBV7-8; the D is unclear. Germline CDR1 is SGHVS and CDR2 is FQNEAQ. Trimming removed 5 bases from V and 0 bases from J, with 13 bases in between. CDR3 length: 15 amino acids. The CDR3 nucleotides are TGTGCCAGCAGCCTAGGTACAGCTATGAACACTGAAGCTTTCTTT. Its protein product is CASSLGTAMNTEAFF.